This TCR beta chain was observed in a study of cytomegalovirus exposure and HLA in healthy donors (dated by TCRdb to the late 2010s). General notes on the study: In an earlier analysis of around 540 of the donors, about 260 Gb of sequence data and some 100 million unique TCR beta sequences from some 170 million T cells were reported. An early release that covered some 640 HLA-typed donors contained approximately 300 gigabases of sequencing data and 75 million to 100 million unique TCR sequences. Of the roughly 400 genotyped donors, about 84% fell in the genetic ancestry cluster associated with self-reported Caucasian donors. The study aimed to test whether signatures of past pathogen exposure could be identified by cataloging public T cell receptors. The study used immunosequencing to profile the T cell repertoires of about 670 subjects and linked those repertoires to cytomegalovirus serostatus. Along with the 666-subject first cohort, a separate validation cohort of over a hundred different subjects was used. To predict cytomegalovirus infection status, the study combined high-throughput TCR immunosequencing, statistical association of individual TCRs with disease status, and machine learning. In a later analysis, previously published TCR beta repertoires from 550 to 700 donors were re-analyzed and high-resolution HLA genotyping was added so that TCR occurrence patterns could be studied. Rather than drawing on any new phenotypic data, the later analysis identified candidate immune exposures from TCR beta sequences and the way those sequences occurred across donors. An earlier analysis of roughly 580 of the donors used high-throughput TCR beta sequencing to judge whether each TCR beta V gene segment behaved as functional or pseudogenic. Donor age, sex, ethnicity and CMV serostatus were compiled together with the repertoire data. Genome-wide SNP genotypes for about 60% of the 666 donors were used in a later genetic analysis, which treated that subset as a discovery cohort. Every repertoire in the discovery cohort had been generated on one and the same sequencing platform. Class I and class II HLA loci were covered by the typing at four-digit resolution. Typing coverage varied by locus: roughly 629-630 donors for A, B, C, DRB1 and DQB1; under 550 for DQA1; around 610 for DPA1; more than 450 for DPB1. Several DR-DQ haplotypes were treated as single units for association and clustering because of strong linkage in the cohort. Among around 400 genotyped donors of the cohort, an average of approximately 220,000 unique TCR beta nucleotide sequences was sequenced per donor, of which 15% to 20% were non-productive. Points the paper makes about the study in general: The only immune exposure information available for the cohort was CMV serostatus. Three of the identified cytomegalovirus-associated TCR beta chains were confirmed in vitro to be specific for cytomegalovirus antigens. Compared with equally common non-associated chains, HLA-associated TCR beta chains in a later analysis were more clonally expanded and had lower generation probabilities. The classifier was reported to diagnose cytomegalovirus status with high specificity and sensitivity in both the original and validation cohorts. A cluster of highly shared sequence variants was judged likely to represent a technical artifact of the sequencing pipeline. In the study, 164 TCR beta chains were listed as associated with cytomegalovirus. The earlier analysis of some 560 of the donors excluded 15 to 20 rarely observed V segments, including chromosome 9 orphons, because counts were too low. Compared with the roughly 600-donor mean, donors in an Asian-associated ancestry cluster had fewer N-insertions in productive TCRs, according to a later genetic analysis. Because the 87-base-pair reads could not distinguish some IMGT-functional V segments, including TRBV6-2 and TRBV6-3, those segments were excluded. In a later analysis, several top co-occurrence clusters were reported to appear linked to parvovirus B19, influenza, CMV and Epstein-Barr virus. In an earlier analysis of approximately 590 of the donors, most TCR beta V segments appeared in productive rearrangements about 90% or about 30% of the time, broadly matching IMGT annotations. The cohort was sequenced for TCR beta chains only, and without alpha or paired-chain data the features that could be detected were limited. A further reported finding was that TCR beta sequences accurately predicted the HLA-A and HLA-B alleles for most subjects in the first cohort. Assigning TCR associations to individual alleles was difficult when HLA alleles, especially DR and DQ, strongly co-occurred. In a later genetic analysis, a missense DCLRE1C variant was associated with V-gene and J-gene trimming of TCR beta chains, and the association was replicated in an independent cohort. In a later analysis, the rate of TCR association differed among HLA loci, with DRB1 alleles having the most associated TCRs and HLA-C alleles having the fewest. Across donors, most TCR sequences were observed very rarely, whereas some public TCRs were present in many individuals. A later analysis associated approximately 17,000 TCR beta sequences with specific HLA alleles at a false discovery rate of 0.05. Presence/absence analyses assumed roughly uniform sequencing depth across donors, an assumption that may not hold. The authors suggested that the approach could potentially be extended to other disease states and immunological phenotypes. Linkage disequilibrium might explain the correlated functional status among segregating V segments, but an unknown experimental factor could not be excluded. HLA typing was unavailable for some donors at each locus, so association tests used only the typed subset. In a later analysis, most CMV-associated TCR beta chains were found to appear HLA-restricted, with HLA associations seemingly driven largely by CMV exposure.

Receptor libraries were prepared by the immunoSEQ multiplex PCR assay. The multiplex PCR relied on a mix of 60 forward primers for TCR Vbeta segments and 13 reverse primers for TCR Jbeta segments. The CDR3 region of rearranged TCR beta genes was amplified from genomic DNA with a multiplex PCR assay. The amplified TCR beta libraries were sequenced on the Illumina HiSeq System as 87-base-pair reads. The source study handled its data this way. Across the 666 repertoires, a later analysis counted 80 million or so unique TCR beta chains, around 11 million of which were shared by at least two donors. Raw reads were error-corrected and collapsed into unique sequences with a nearest-neighbor algorithm that merged closely related sequences to remove PCR and sequencing errors. Alignment of CDR3 sequences to IMGT reference sequences was used to assign V, D and J gene segments. For a sequence to be retained, a match of at least six nucleotides was required to both a V gene segment and a J gene segment. Rearrangements were classified as productive when the CDR3 lacked stop codons and remained in frame with V and J, and all other rearrangements were classified as non-productive. CDR3 was defined according to IMGT convention as the region running from the second conserved V-encoded cysteine to the conserved J-encoded phenylalanine. In an earlier analysis of more than 550 of the donors, sequences lacking an unambiguous match to a single V gene segment were excluded. In an earlier analysis of around 590 of the donors, a V segment was called functional when productive rearrangements were above 56.7%, and segregating when the standard deviation between donors exceeded 5%. A statistical classification framework was developed to diagnose cytomegalovirus status using the catalog of TCR beta chain sequences. In a later analysis, TCR nucleotide sequences were compared against IMGT/GENE-DB human TR gene sequences so that V and J genes could be assigned. A later analysis assigned CDR3 sequences and most-parsimonious VDJ recombination scenarios with the TCRdist pipeline. A later analysis defined each TCR beta chain by its CDR3 amino acid sequence plus V-gene family, and excluded reads lacking a unique V-gene family. A later analysis removed 592 highly shared, low-generation-probability nucleotide sequences to deal with suspected cross-contamination and a sequencing artifact. A later analysis calculated a clonal expansion index for each public chain from normalized within-repertoire ranks of inferred template counts. In a later analysis, generation probabilities were computed using a VDJ recombination model fitted to out-of-frame rearrangements, and the results were checked against IGoR. In a later analysis, hypergeometric tests were used to score TCR-TCR, TCR-HLA and TCR-CMV co-occurrence, with a repertoire-size bias correction applied to TCR pairs. In a later analysis, false discovery rates were estimated by permuting HLA or CMV assignments 20 times. In a later analysis, co-occurring TCRs were grouped using DBSCAN, and TCRdist sequence similarity was added for clustering within HLA-allele-positive subsets. Co-occurrence clustering excluded repertoires with fewer than 30,000 or more than 120,000 public chains, plus five with anomalous nucleotide sharing. TCRdb mirrors the immuneACCESS table, restricted to in-frame sequences. Some clones are absent from its copies; in checked studies, under half trace to an unresolved V gene, and the reason for the others is unknown. V and J calls and clone size follow that table, whereas D and trimming were derived from the DNA. The sample profile shows 55,000 to 80,000 clones; around 80% of them were found once. The ten largest clones represent roughly 25% of the sample.

The cohort comprised some 700 healthy bone marrow donors. At the time of sampling, every cohort member was nominally healthy, though immune exposures that went unrecorded were likely present. The donor tested CMV seropositive and was one of the 289 seropositive cohort members. Every donor gave a peripheral blood sample, and the peripheral blood mononuclear cells from that sample were used for TCR beta sequencing. The Qiagen DNeasy Blood Extraction Kit was used to extract genomic DNA from the blood cell samples. Via the germline V gene (reference sequence), CDR1 is LNHDA and CDR2 SQIVND. Its CDR3 holds 16 amino acids, cysteine through phenylalanine. Only the CDR3 DNA stays, 48 bases, in frame from base 1. V trim: 4 bases; J trim: 5 bases; unmatched bases: 9. Note on this clone: It lacks a known antigen. The sample holds no much larger clone one base away, and base qualities are not on file.

The sequence came from a woman in her forties in good health and CMV-seropositive. The rearrangement joined TRBV19 to TRBJ2-3; 10 central bases correspond to TRBD2. The sample consisted of PBMCs. The CDR3 region: CASSKRLAGREDTQYF. DNA sequence: TGTGCCAGTAGTAAACGACTAGCGGGTAGGGAAGATACGCAGTATTTT.